Listed here are 29 T cell receptor beta chains from one sample, sequenced in a study of T cells in Graves' hyperthyroidism and ophthalmopathy. RNA transcripts provided the source from which TCR beta CDR3 regions were amplified. The HTBI primer set drove a first-round RT-PCR of the TCR CDR3. A single record per CDR3 protein comes from TCRdb applying MiXCR to the multiplex PCR reads. The profile shows 600,000 to 700,000 distinct CDR3 sequences, around 15% of them singletons. Sequencing was carried out using blood. The receptor set was obtained from a woman aged 35 to 49 with Graves' ophthalmopathy.

This clonotype was seen repeatedly, ten times or more. Just one base apart from a much larger clone, this may be a read error. This chain links TRBV12-3 or TRBV12-4 with TRBJ2-2; 8 positions agree with TRBD1. V dropped 6 bases and J dropped 0; count of bases not matched to a gene: 9. The CDR3 covers 17 residues. The CDR3 is CASSPPGQGANTGELFF. CDR3 DNA: TGTGCCAGCAGCCCCCCCGGACAGGGTGCGAACACCGGGGAGCTGTTTTTT.

This clonotype appeared a few times. The chain has TRBV12-3 or TRBV12-4 and TRBJ1-2; no clear D gene. CDR3 size: 13 residues. The V gene lost 1 base and the J gene lost 8 bases, with 11 bases spanning the gap. In DNA form, the CDR3 reads TGTGCCAGCAGTTTAGACCACGGGAGGGGCTACACCTTC. Its translation is CASSLDHGRGYTF.

Many counts were recorded for this clonotype. J is TRBJ2-7 and V is TRBV28; D may correspond to TRBD1 or TRBD2 (5 bases each). This CDR3 comprises 12 residues. Germline V gene sequence: CDR1 MDHEN, CDR2 SYDVKM. V was clipped by 6 bases and J by 3 bases, with 9 bases between them. CDR3 DNA: TGTGCCAGCAGCGAGGGGTACTACGAGCAGTACTTC. It specifies CASSEGYYEQYF.

This clonotype came up many times. The chain carries TRBV27 and TRBJ1-2; 7 bases are a match to TRBD1. This CDR3 is built from 14 residues. Germline V lookup: CDR1 MNHEY, CDR2 SMNVEV (reference sequence). Losses at the gene ends were 3 bases for V and 8 bases for J; bases not matched to a gene: 9. The CDR3 spells CASSFGRGGGGYTF. In DNA form, the CDR3 reads TGTGCCAGCAGTTTTGGCAGGGGGGGAGGAGGCTACACCTTC.

This clonotype was recorded at least ten times. The chain is built from TRBV28 and TRBJ2-7, with D possibly TRBD2 on 5 matching bases. This CDR3 has 14 amino acids. Trimming pared 2 bases from V and 7 bases from J, leaving 15 bases between. The germline gives CDR1 MDHEN, CDR2 SYDVKM. The CDR3 region is CASSLPRGFWEQYF. CDR3 bases: TGTGCCAGCAGTTTACCTCGAGGGTTCTGGGAGCAGTACTTC.

This clonotype showed up many times. The V and J genes are TRBV12-3 or TRBV12-4 and TRBJ1-1; possibly TRBD1 for D (5 bases). Trimming pared 4 bases from V and 0 bases from J, leaving 9 bases between. The CDR3 contains 14 residues. The CDR3 coding sequence is TGTGCCAGCAGTTCCCCAGGGATGAACACTGAAGCTTTCTTT. Its translation: CASSSPGMNTEAFF.

There are many counts of this clonotype. V is TRBV6-2 or TRBV6-3 and J is TRBJ1-1; 7 bases agree with TRBD1. The CDR3 covers 14 residues. V lost 5 bases to trimming and J lost 5 bases; unmatched junction nucleotides: 8. From germline, CDR1 is MNHEY and CDR2 SVGEGT. CDR3 DNA sequence: TGTGCCAGCAGTCTCGACAGGGTGTCGACTGAAGCTTTCTTT. Its protein is CASSLDRVSTEAFF.

V usage is TRBV28 and J usage is TRBJ2-5; TRBD1 matches at 7 bases. J gave up 1 base and V 3 bases, and 2 bases lay outside the gene matches. Germline V gives CDR1 MDHEN, CDR2 SYDVKM. The CDR3 runs 14 residues. CDR3 amino acids: CASSFYRGQETQYF. CDR3 DNA sequence: TGTGCCAGCAGTTTCTACAGGGGCCAAGAGACCCAGTACTTC.

This clonotype was found many times. The V gene is TRBV6-2 or TRBV6-3, the J gene TRBJ2-7; 9 bases are a match to TRBD2. Germline V gene lookup returns CDR1 MNHEY and CDR2 SVGEGT. This CDR3 region has 14 residues. J was trimmed by 2 bases and V by 6 bases; bases with no gene match: 5. The CDR3 protein is CASRIASGTYEQYF. The CDR3 region has the DNA TGTGCCAGCAGGATAGCTAGCGGGACCTACGAGCAGTACTTC.

This clonotype was detected ten times or more. The rearrangement links TRBV20-1 to TRBJ2-7; 9 nucleotides match TRBD2. The CDR3 is 14 amino acids. Trimming at V came to 3 bases and at J to 4 bases, leaving 7 bases not matched to a gene. Germline-derived CDR1 and CDR2 are DFQATT and SNEGSKA (reference sequence). This CDR3 is CSASSQSGRYEQYF. In DNA form, the CDR3 reads TGCAGTGCTAGCTCTCAGAGCGGGAGGTACGAGCAGTACTTC.

CDR3 protein: CASRRDAEAFF. For the CDR3, the DNA is TGTGCCAGCAGAAGAGACGCTGAAGCTTTCTTT. The rearrangement uses TRBV6-2 or TRBV6-3 and TRBJ1-1; D unclear. Looked up from germline, CDR1 is MNHEY and CDR2 is SVGEGT. The CDR3 covers 11 residues. V was pared by 6 bases and J by 6 bases, with 8 bases between.

This clonotype was counted at least ten times. This sequence joins TRBV20-1 and TRBJ2-7; 9 positions agree with TRBD2. From germline, CDR1 is DFQATT and CDR2 SNEGSKA (reference sequence). This CDR3 comprises 14 residues. The ends lost 6 bases at V and 5 bases at J; junction bases unmatched: 11. CDR3 protein: CSALPGLASDEQYF. CDR3 coding DNA: TGCAGTGCACTCCCGGGACTAGCATCCGACGAGCAGTACTTC.

This clonotype turned up a few times. The rearrangement uses TRBV20-1 and TRBJ2-2; either TRBD1 or TRBD2 may fit D (5 bases each). The V gene's germline CDR1 is DFQATT and CDR2 SNEGSKA (reference sequence). Trimming left V 6 bases short and J 5 bases short, with 13 bases between. CDR3 size: 13 residues. The CDR3 is CSANGGGTGELFF. The CDR3 bases are TGCAGTGCCAATGGGGGTGGGACCGGGGAGCTGTTTTTT.

This clonotype was observed at least ten times. V is TRBV27 and J is TRBJ2-7, with D perhaps TRBD1 (6 bases). Trimming took off 6 bases at V and 2 bases at J, with 14 bases between the two ends. Germline V CDR1 and CDR2: MNHEY, SMNVEV (reference sequence). The CDR3 runs to 14 residues. CDR3 residues: CASSTWDKAYEQYF. The DNA for the CDR3 is TGTGCCAGCAGCACTTGGGACAAAGCCTACGAGCAGTACTTC.

In this sample, this clonotype turned up many times. This chain joins TRBV4-1 and TRBJ1-5; no reliable D call. This CDR3 spans 15 amino acids. With 3 bases removed from V and 0 bases from J, the gap between germline ends came to 9 bases. CDR1 and CDR2 from the germline V gene are MGHRA and YSYEKL. The CDR3 DNA follows: TGCGCCAGCAGCCAGACCCAAGATAGCAATCAGCCCCAGCATTTT. As protein: CASSQTQDSNQPQHF.

The chain uses TRBV4-1 and TRBJ1-1, with D possibly matching TRBD1 (6 bases). The germline V gene has CDR1 MGHRA and CDR2 YSYEKL. The CDR3 runs 15 residues. With 2 bases removed from V and 4 bases from J, the gap between germline ends came to 14 bases. CDR3 sequence: CASSQLAGESTEAFF. The CDR3 region has the DNA TGCGCCAGCAGCCAACTGGCAGGGGAGAGCACTGAAGCTTTCTTT.

This clonotype was counted many times. Here the CDR3 reads CSARGAGGLGEQYF. In DNA form, the CDR3 reads TGCAGTGCTAGAGGGGCGGGAGGGCTCGGCGAGCAGTACTTC. The chain uses TRBV20-1 and TRBJ2-7, with TRBD2 matching 9 bases. There are 14 residues in the CDR3. Trimming at V came to 1 base and at J to 6 bases, leaving 7 bases not matched to a gene. In germline, CDR1 is DFQATT, CDR2 SNEGSKA (reference sequence).

This clonotype has just a few counts. The chain uses TRBV7-6 and TRBJ2-2; 8 bases align to TRBD2. Germline loops: CDR1 SGHVS, CDR2 FNYEAQ. V shed 10 bases and J 4 bases; nucleotides not matched to a gene: 14. This CDR3 is 16 amino acids long. The CDR3: CAIPLKRERGTGELFF. CDR3 in DNA: TGTGCCATTCCATTAAAGCGGGAGAGGGGCACCGGGGAGCTGTTTTTT.

This clonotype was observed many times. The V gene is TRBV24-1, the J gene TRBJ2-7, with no clear D. The CDR3 length is 13 residues. CDR1 is KGHDR, CDR2 SFDVKD, per germline. Between the trimmed V and J ends, which lost 3 bases and 4 bases, there was a span of 9 bases. CDR3 DNA: TGTGCCACCAGTGATCATACTACGTACGAGCAGTACTTC. This translates into CATSDHTTYEQYF.

This clonotype has a handful of counts. The rearrangement links TRBV6-4 to TRBJ2-3; D is undetermined. Deletions cut 4 bases from V and 2 bases from J, with 13 bases between. The CDR3 is 15 residues long. In germline, CDR1 is MRHNA, CDR2 SNTAGT. CDR3: CASSVVAGDTDTQYF. The CDR3 DNA is TGTGCCAGCAGTGTCGTTGCCGGCGACACAGATACGCAGTATTTT.

This sequence joins TRBV28 and TRBJ1-2; D call uncertain. V gave up 4 bases and J gave up 4 bases, with 10 bases separating them. This CDR3 contains 13 residues. The germline gives CDR1 MDHEN, CDR2 SYDVKM. The chain's CDR3 is CASSSRRVYGYTF. In DNA, the CDR3 is TGTGCCAGCAGTTCCCGGCGAGTCTATGGCTACACCTTC.

This clonotype was observed many times. The J gene is TRBJ1-5, the V gene TRBV28, with 9 bases fitting TRBD1. V trimming: 6 bases; J trimming: 4 bases; junction bases outside the gene matches: 7. The CDR3 sequence is 15 residues long. Germline CDR1 and CDR2: MDHEN and SYDVKM. CDR3 region: CASSPGQGRNQPQHF. In DNA form, the CDR3 reads TGTGCCAGCAGCCCCGGACAGGGGAGGAATCAGCCCCAGCATTTT.

This clonotype is categorized as medium-sized. Here the CDR3 reads CASSLPRTGSYEQYF. CDR3 bases: TGTGCCAGCAGTCTTCCCAGGACAGGGTCCTACGAGCAGTACTTC. The gene calls are TRBV28 and TRBJ2-7, with TRBD1 matching 8 bases. Losses at the gene ends were 5 bases for V and 1 base for J; bases not matched to a gene: 7. CDR1 is MDHEN, CDR2 SYDVKM, per germline. This CDR3 contains 15 residues. Complete variable domain (other parts from reference TRBV28 and TRBJ2-7): DVKVTQSSRYLVKRTGEKVFLECVQDMDHENMFWYRQDPGLGLRLIYFSYDVKMKEKGDIPEGYSVSREKKERFSLILESASTNQTSMYLCASSLPRTGSYEQYFGPGTRLTVT.

This clonotype was found many times. This chain uses TRBV6-5 with TRBJ2-7; no clear D. The CDR3 runs 15 residues. Germline CDR1 reads MNHEY; CDR2 reads SVGAGI. V was trimmed by 0 bases and J by 0 bases, leaving 9 bases between them. CDR3 in amino acids: CASSYSTGLSYEQYF. CDR3 DNA: TGTGCCAGCAGTTACTCGACGGGCCTCTCCTACGAGCAGTACTTC.

This clonotype was seen ten or more times. The chain couples TRBV6-2 or TRBV6-3 to TRBJ2-3; 14 bases line up with TRBD2. CDR1 and CDR2 (germline): MNHEY, SVGEGT. The J segment lost 3 bases and the V segment lost 3 bases, leaving 8 bases of the junction unmatched. The CDR3 covers 18 residues. CDR3 residues: CASSYIMGLAGETDTQYF. The CDR3 nucleotides read TGTGCCAGCAGTTATATCATGGGACTAGCGGGAGAAACAGATACGCAGTATTTT.

This clonotype was detected ten times or more. CDR3 in amino acids: CATIPGRNTEAFF. DNA for the CDR3: TGTGCCACTATACCGGGGAGGAACACTGAAGCTTTCTTT. V gene TRBV6-1 combines with J gene TRBJ1-1; unclear D gene. The V end was cut by 10 bases, the J end by 1 base, with 13 bases between. Looked up from germline, CDR1 is MNHNS and CDR2 is SASEGT. There are 13 residues in the CDR3.

The J gene is TRBJ2-2, the V gene TRBV19; D not resolved. Deletions cut 6 bases from V and 4 bases from J, with 12 bases between. CDR1 LNHDA and CDR2 SQIVND come from the germline V gene (reference sequence). The CDR3 has 14 amino acids. The CDR3 reads CASSQLTSTGELFF. The CDR3 coding sequence is TGTGCCAGTAGCCAGTTAACCAGCACCGGGGAGCTGTTTTTT. Using reference TRBV19 and TRBJ2-2 for the parts outside the CDR3, the full variable domain is DGGITQSPKYLFRKEGQNVTLSCEQNLNHDAMYWYRQDPGQGLRLIYYSQIVNDFQKGDIAEGYSVSREKKESFPLTVTSAQKNPTAFYLCASSQLTSTGELFFGEGSRLTVL.

This clonotype has at least ten counts. An end of the junction does not agree with germline; a read error may underlie this. The gene calls are TRBV7-2 and TRBJ2-7, with 9 bases matching TRBD2. Germline CDR1 is SGHTA and CDR2 is FQGNSA. The length of the CDR3 is 13 residues. The DNA of the CDR3 is TGTGTCAGCAGCTCGCAGACTAGCGGAGAGCAGTACTTC. Translating gives CVSSSQTSGEQYF.

This clonotype came up many times. The chain has TRBV19 and TRBJ1-5; D remains unclear. Between the trimmed V and J ends, which lost 0 bases and 7 bases, there was a span of 16 bases. The germline V gene encodes CDR1 LNHDA and CDR2 SQIVND (reference sequence). This CDR3 spans 16 amino acids. As DNA, the CDR3 is TGTGCCAGTAGTATAGATGCGGAGGACTCGTGGCAGCCCCAGCATTTT. Its protein is CASSIDAEDSWQPQHF.